A single sample gave rise to the 25 T cell receptor beta chains below, sequenced in a study of cytomegalovirus exposure and HLA in healthy donors. PCR employed 60 Vbeta and 13 Jbeta primers. Profiled with immunoSEQ multiplex PCR; TCRdb holds only in-frame clones, not every one. The sample contains under 200,000 clones, about 81% of which appear only once. Sequencing was performed on PBMCs. Receptors were obtained from a woman aged 18-30 years in good health and CMV-seronegative.

The rearrangement joins TRBV7-2 to TRBJ1-3, with unresolved D. The V end was cut by 1 base, the J end by 0 bases, with 13 bases between. Germline V gives CDR1 SGHTA, CDR2 FQGNSA. The CDR3 has 17 residues. CDR3 region: CASSLGPTSFSGNTIYF. The CDR3 bases are TGTGCCAGCAGCTTAGGCCCCACGAGCTTCTCTGGAAACACCATATATTTT.

The gene calls are TRBV15 and TRBJ2-5, with TRBD2 as a possible D gene (5 bases). Judging by the DNA end, TRBJ2-7 fits better; the J call may be wrong. CDR1 and CDR2 from the germline V gene are LNHNV and YYDKDF (reference sequence). This CDR3 is built from 14 residues. As DNA, the CDR3 is TGTGCCACCAGCCGAAGTCCGGACTTTTACGAGCAGTACTTC. Translation: CATSRSPDFYEQYF.

This chain uses TRBV30 with TRBJ1-5; 8 nucleotides match TRBD1. Germline V gives CDR1 GTSNPN, CDR2 SVGIG (reference sequence). The CDR3 totals 16 residues. The trim removed 5 bases at V and 0 bases at J, leaving 9 bases unmatched. CDR3 coding DNA: TGTGCCTGGGGACAGGGAGGGGGATATAGCAATCAGCCCCAGCATTTT. It specifies CAWGQGGGYSNQPQHF.

As regards this clone: Compared with germline, one end of the junction differs, possibly owing to a read error. J is TRBJ2-7 and V is TRBV7-9, with 7 positions matching TRBD1. The CDR3 runs 15 residues. Germline V lookup: CDR1 SEHNR, CDR2 FQNEAQ (reference sequence). CDR3 sequence reads: CSSSEDRELSYEQYF. The CDR3 nucleotides are TGTTCCAGCAGCGAAGACAGGGAGCTATCCTACGAGCAGTACTTC.

V and J are TRBV9 and TRBJ2-1; weak D call: TRBD2 (6 bases). This CDR3 comprises 15 residues. Germline lookup yields CDR1 SGDLS and CDR2 YYNGEE. Trimming cost V 2 bases and J 2 bases, with 11 bases left between them. The CDR3 DNA reads as TGTGCCAGCAGCGTGGAGGGGCGAACCTACAATGAGCAGTTCTTC. Its protein is CASSVEGRTYNEQFF.

The CDR3 protein is CASSLGRGYGELFF. CDR3 sequence (DNA): TGTGCCAGCAGTTTAGGCAGGGGGTACGGGGAGCTGTTTTTT. The rearrangement joins TRBV28 to TRBJ2-2, with 7 bases matching TRBD1. Per the germline V gene, CDR1 is MDHEN and CDR2 is SYDVKM. Trimming removed 2 bases from V and 7 bases from J; junction bases left unmatched: 4. There are 14 residues in the CDR3.

The J gene is TRBJ2-1, the V gene TRBV2; 7 bases map to TRBD1. Trimming at V came to 4 bases and at J to 7 bases, leaving 7 bases not matched to a gene. The CDR3 has 14 amino acids. Germline CDR1 SNHLY, CDR2 FYNNEI. As DNA, the CDR3 is TGTGCCAGCAGTGTCCGACAGGGTAAGAATGAGCAGTTCTTC. It is translated as CASSVRQGKNEQFF.

The chain has TRBV5-1 and TRBJ1-1; a possible D gene is TRBD1 (5 bases). The germline CDR1 and CDR2 sequences are SGHRS and YFSETQ. There are 15 residues in the CDR3. V was pared by 7 bases and J by 1 base, with 17 bases between. CDR3 in amino acids: CASRLVGGGNTEAFF. CDR3 in DNA: TGCGCCAGCCGCCTCGTTGGGGGAGGGAACACTGAAGCTTTCTTT.

V is TRBV5-1 and J is TRBJ2-7; 9 bases are a match to TRBD1. V was clipped by 6 bases and J by 2 bases; unmatched bases: 3. From germline, CDR1 is SGHRS and CDR2 YFSETQ. The CDR3 extends over 13 amino acids. CDR3 sequence (DNA): TGCGCCAGCACCCGGACAGGGGCCTACGAGCAGTACTTC. It encodes CASTRTGAYEQYF.

V gene TRBV19 combines with J gene TRBJ1-2; TRBD1 might be the D (6 bases). V was shortened by 5 bases and J by 3 bases, with 13 bases between the two germline ends. The CDR3 sequence is 14 residues long. CDR1 and CDR2 (germline): LNHDA, SQIVND (reference sequence). The CDR3 sequence: CASSVNREHYGYTF. In DNA form, the CDR3 reads TGTGCCAGTAGTGTCAACAGGGAGCACTATGGCTACACCTTC.

Notes on this clone: The junction and the germline gene differ at one end; a read error may be behind it. The chain employs TRBV7-7 and TRBJ2-1; TRBD1 agrees at 9 bases. Germline-derived CDR1 and CDR2 are SSHAT and FNYEAQ (reference sequence). The CDR3 has 15 amino acids. CDR3 coding DNA: TGTGCTAGCAGCTTAGGGACAGGGTCTTTGAATGAGCAGTTCTTC. As protein: CASSLGTGSLNEQFF.

The chain joins TRBV6-5 to TRBJ2-7; D is possibly TRBD1 (6 bases). V was trimmed by 4 bases and J by 4 bases, leaving 20 bases between them. CDR3 length: 16 residues. Germline V gene lookup returns CDR1 MNHEY and CDR2 SVGAGI. The CDR3 loop reads CASSLTRGTSEYEQYF. The CDR3 DNA reads TGTGCCAGCAGTTTGACCAGGGGAACATCGGAATACGAGCAGTACTTC.

The rearrangement joins TRBV29-1 to TRBJ2-7, with TRBD1 as a possible D gene (5 bases). Between the trimmed V and J ends, which lost 4 bases and 4 bases, there was a span of 17 bases. The germline V gene encodes CDR1 SQVTM and CDR2 ANQGSEA. The CDR3 sequence is 14 residues long. Here the CDR3 DNA reads TGCAGCGTTGGTTCGACATGGGGCCCTTACGAGCAGTACTTC. Amino acids: CSVGSTWGPYEQYF.

J is TRBJ1-1 and V is TRBV9, with D maybe TRBD1 (5 bases). Germline loops: CDR1 SGDLS, CDR2 YYNGEE. There are 15 residues in the CDR3. Trimming shortened V by 5 bases and J by 6 bases, and 20 bases separated the two germline ends. The CDR3 here is CASSRAGGWDSEAFF. CDR3 sequence (DNA): TGTGCCAGCAGTCGAGCGGGGGGATGGGATTCTGAAGCTTTCTTT.

The chain recombines TRBV2 with TRBJ2-5, with TRBD1 as a possible D gene (6 bases). V lost 5 bases and J lost 3, with 19 bases in between. The CDR3 is 16 residues long. Per the germline V gene, CDR1 is SNHLY and CDR2 is FYNNEI. For the CDR3, the DNA is TGTGCCAGCAGTCACCTACAACAGGGCTGGGAAGAGACCCAGTACTTC. The encoded protein is CASSHLQQGWEETQYF.

This clone was observed a few times. The chain recombines TRBV25-1 with TRBJ1-1; 8 nucleotides line up with TRBD1. The CDR3 has 14 amino acids. V trimming: 6 bases; J trimming: 4 bases; junction bases outside the gene matches: 7. From germline, CDR1 is MGHDK and CDR2 SYGVNS. CDR3 in DNA: TGTGCCAGCAGGCAGCGACAGGGGAGCACTGAAGCTTTCTTT. It encodes CASRQRQGSTEAFF.

This clone was counted between two and nine times. CDR3 in DNA: TGTGCCAGCAGGGTAGCGGGAAAGTACCACGAGCAGTACTTC. Protein product: CASRVAGKYHEQYF. J is TRBJ2-7 and V is TRBV12-1; TRBD2, as called in the table, went unchecked against the DNA. TRBV12-1 is assigned pseudogene status. CDR3 length equals 14 residues.

This clone was counted a few times. The genes are TRBV28 and TRBJ1-5, with a tentative D call TRBD1 (6 bases). The CDR3 extends over 14 amino acids. From germline, CDR1 is MDHEN and CDR2 SYDVKM. V was trimmed by 8 bases and J by 4 bases, leaving 15 bases between them. The CDR3 DNA sequence: TGTGCCAGCGTATACCAGGGGCTAAATCAGCCCCAGCATTTT. This encodes CASVYQGLNQPQHF.

This chain links TRBV7-3 with TRBJ2-7; 8 bases agree with TRBD1. CDR1 and CDR2 from the germline V gene are SGHTA and FQGTGA. CDR3 length equals 15 residues. Trimming removed 2 bases from V and 4 bases from J; junction bases left unmatched: 7. CDR3 nucleotide sequence: TGTGCCAGCAGCTTATCTTACGGACAGGGATACGAGCAGTACTTC. This translates into CASSLSYGQGYEQYF.

This chain links TRBV6-5 with TRBJ2-1; 11 bases agree with TRBD1. The CDR3 contains 15 residues. Germline-derived CDR1 and CDR2 are MNHEY and SVGAGI. Unmatched junction bases numbered 7, after V lost 6 bases and J lost 6 bases. The CDR3 region is CASRGDRGYTNEQFF. Written as DNA, the CDR3 is TGTGCCAGCAGGGGGGACAGGGGGTACACCAATGAGCAGTTCTTC.

This chain connects TRBV25-1 to TRBJ1-2; no clear D. In germline, CDR1 is MGHDK, CDR2 SYGVNS. There are 12 residues in the CDR3. V dropped 4 bases and J dropped 7 bases, with 10 bases sitting between them. CDR3 region: CASSASSFGYTF. The CDR3 bases are TGTGCCAGCAGTGCTTCGTCTTTTGGCTACACCTTC.

V usage is TRBV13 and J usage is TRBJ1-2, with 8 nucleotides matching TRBD1. Germline lookup yields CDR1 PRHDT and CDR2 FYEKMQ (reference sequence). This CDR3 comprises 16 residues. J gave up 7 bases and V 4 bases, and 14 bases lay outside the gene matches. The DNA for the CDR3 is TGTGCCAGCAGCTCATTAACCACGACAGGGGAAGGTGGCTACACCTTC. This gives the protein CASSSLTTTGEGGYTF.

V usage is TRBV5-1 and J usage is TRBJ2-7; D is perhaps TRBD2 (5 bases). V was shortened by 4 bases and J by 7 bases, with 12 bases between the two germline ends. This CDR3 comprises 12 residues. Germline V gene data show CDR1 as SGHRS and CDR2 as YFSETQ. The CDR3 is CASSAMEAEQYF. CDR3 nucleotide sequence: TGCGCCAGCAGCGCTATGGAGGCGGAGCAGTACTTC.

The rearrangement uses TRBV7-8 and TRBJ1-1; D is possibly TRBD1 (5 bases). V dropped 3 bases and J dropped 0 bases, with 8 bases sitting between them. The CDR3 length is 14 residues. Germline CDR1 and CDR2: SGHVS and FQNEAQ. The CDR3, as DNA: TGTGCCAGCAGCTTTGCGGGGGTGAACACTGAAGCTTTCTTT. It yields the protein CASSFAGVNTEAFF.

The V and J genes are TRBV4-1 and TRBJ2-7; D uncertain. The CDR3 is 14 amino acids. Between the trimmed V and J ends, which lost 4 bases and 6 bases, there was a span of 16 bases. Germline CDR1 is MGHRA and CDR2 is YSYEKL. The chain's CDR3 is CASSPHLAAPEQYF. DNA of the CDR3: TGCGCCAGCAGCCCGCATTTGGCCGCCCCCGAGCAGTACTTC.